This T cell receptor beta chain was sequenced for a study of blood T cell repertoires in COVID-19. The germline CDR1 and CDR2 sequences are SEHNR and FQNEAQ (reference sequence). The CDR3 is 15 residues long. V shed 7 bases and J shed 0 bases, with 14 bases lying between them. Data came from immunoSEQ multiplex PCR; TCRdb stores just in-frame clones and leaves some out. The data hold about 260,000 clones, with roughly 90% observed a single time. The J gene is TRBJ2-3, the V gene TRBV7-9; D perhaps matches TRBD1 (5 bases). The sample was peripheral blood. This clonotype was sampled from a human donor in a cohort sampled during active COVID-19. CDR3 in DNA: TGTGCCAGCACAAGAGACAGATCTAGCACAGATACGCAGTATTTT. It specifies CASTRDRSSTDTQYF.